A single sample is the source of the 13 T cell receptor beta chains below, sequenced in a study of blood T cell repertoires in COVID-19. Assay used: immunoSEQ multiplex PCR; TCRdb lists only in-frame clones, some missing. The sample has more than 250,000 clones, around 83% seen once. The material sequenced was peripheral blood. The source of these receptors is a woman in her fifties or sixties with acute or convalescent COVID-19.

The chain employs TRBV5-4 and TRBJ2-5; 9 bases line up with TRBD2. The germline V gene has CDR1 SGHNT and CDR2 YYREEE (reference sequence). The V gene end was trimmed by 4 bases and the J gene end by 4 bases; junction bases not matched to a gene: 14. The CDR3 extends over 17 amino acids. CDR3 sequence reads: CASSPSLAGGGGETQYF. The CDR3 DNA reads as TGTGCCAGCAGCCCGTCGCTCGCGGGAGGGGGGGGAGAGACCCAGTACTTC.

The genes are TRBV5-1 and TRBJ2-3; 8 bases line up with TRBD2. The CDR3 covers 17 residues. The V gene end was trimmed by 2 bases and the J gene end by 1 base; junction bases not matched to a gene: 9. Germline V gene sequence: CDR1 SGHRS, CDR2 YFSETQ. The CDR3 DNA reads TGCGCCAGCAGCTTCGGGTGGACTAGCCTAGGCACAGATACGCAGTATTTT. Translating gives CASSFGWTSLGTDTQYF.

The V call is TRBV29-1, the J call TRBJ1-1; 8 nucleotides align to TRBD1. CDR3 size: 13 residues. V lost 5 bases to trimming and J lost 2 bases; unmatched junction nucleotides: 4. CDR1 and CDR2 from the germline V gene are SQVTM and ANQGSEA. The DNA for the CDR3 is TGCAGCGTTTTACAGGGGGTAAACACTGAAGCTTTCTTT. Translation gives CSVLQGVNTEAFF.

The rearrangement uses TRBV6-5 and TRBJ2-2; 14 bases are a match to TRBD2. The CDR3 totals 16 residues. With V trimmed by 4 bases and J by 7 bases, 5 bases remained unmatched. Germline CDR1 and CDR2: MNHEY and SVGAGI. The chain's CDR3 is CASSLTSGGANGELFF. CDR3 DNA: TGTGCCAGCAGTTTGACTAGCGGGGGGGCAAACGGGGAGCTGTTTTTT.

J is TRBJ2-3 and V is TRBV27, with TRBD2 as a possible D gene (6 bases). Trimming shortened V by 6 bases and J by 4 bases, and 20 bases separated the two germline ends. From germline, CDR1 is MNHEY and CDR2 SMNVEV (reference sequence). This CDR3 comprises 16 residues. The CDR3 protein is CASSPFAVGTPDTQYF. DNA for the CDR3: TGTGCCAGCAGCCCCTTCGCCGTTGGGACTCCAGATACGCAGTATTTT.

To note about this clone: The identical CDR3 is also encoded by other nucleotide sequences in the sample. The CDR3 sequence: CASSFSGQGYGYTF. The CDR3 DNA reads TGTGCCAGCAGTTTCTCGGGACAGGGCTATGGCTACACCTTC. The chain has TRBV27 and TRBJ1-2, with TRBD1 identical over 9 bases. V lost 3 bases and J lost 4; bases outside the gene matches: 3. This CDR3 is 14 amino acids long. Germline assignment: CDR1 MNHEY and CDR2 SMNVEV (reference sequence).

The chain couples TRBV7-9 to TRBJ2-2; 11 bases are shared with TRBD2. Germline-derived CDR1 and CDR2 are SEHNR and FQNEAQ (reference sequence). This CDR3 has 15 residues. J was trimmed by 6 bases and V by 5 bases; bases with no gene match: 5. The CDR3 DNA follows: TGTGCCAGCAGCCCACTAGCGGGAGTGGCCGGGGAGCTGTTTTTT. Encoded protein: CASSPLAGVAGELFF.

CDR3 loop: CASSFSGGAGETQYF. The CDR3 DNA reads TGTGCCAGCAGCTTCAGCGGGGGGGCAGGGGAGACCCAGTACTTC. The J gene is TRBJ2-5, the V gene TRBV5-5; 10 positions match TRBD2. V was pared by 2 bases and J by 5 bases, with 6 bases of the junction left unmatched. This CDR3 spans 15 amino acids. Germline V CDR1 and CDR2: SGHKS, YYEKEE (reference sequence).

CDR3 loop: CASSIVRGVSNQPQHF. The CDR3 DNA sequence: TGTGCCAGTAGTATCGTCCGGGGAGTGAGCAATCAGCCCCAGCATTTT. The chain is built from TRBV19 and TRBJ1-5; no reliable D call. The CDR3 has 16 residues. Per germline, CDR1 LNHDA and CDR2 SQIVND (reference sequence). V was pared by 3 bases and J by 1 base, with 13 bases between.

The V call is TRBV6-6, the J call TRBJ2-7; 9 bases fit TRBD2. Looked up from germline, CDR1 is MNHNY and CDR2 is SVGAGI (reference sequence). V trimming: 5 bases; J trimming: 4 bases; junction bases outside the gene matches: 9. The CDR3 runs to 15 residues. The CDR3 loop reads CASSDLAGGGYEQYF. The DNA of the CDR3 is TGTGCCAGCAGTGATTTGGCGGGAGGGGGATACGAGCAGTACTTC.

J is TRBJ1-3 and V is TRBV6-5; 7 positions match TRBD1. The CDR3 loop spans 15 amino acids. Germline V lookup: CDR1 MNHEY, CDR2 SVGAGI. V was pared by 6 bases and J by 0 bases, with 5 bases of the junction left unmatched. The CDR3: CASSGQARSGNTIYF. The CDR3 DNA sequence: TGTGCCAGCAGCGGACAGGCCCGCTCTGGAAACACCATATATTTT.

The chain combines TRBV2 with TRBJ1-1, with TRBD1 matching over 7 bases. After removal of 7 bases from V and 4 bases from J, the junction contained 6 bases not matched to a gene. Germline V gene data show CDR1 as SNHLY and CDR2 as FYNNEI. The CDR3 covers 13 residues. This CDR3 is CASKTGPVTEAFF. In DNA, the CDR3 is TGTGCCAGCAAGACAGGGCCGGTCACTGAAGCTTTCTTT.

The CDR3 loop is CASSFTGGLDEKLFF. CDR3 nucleotides: TGTGCCAGCAGCTTTACAGGGGGCCTAGATGAAAAACTGTTTTTT. This chain links TRBV5-5 with TRBJ1-4; 9 positions agree with TRBD1. J gave up 6 bases and V 2 bases, and 5 bases lay outside the gene matches. Germline V lookup: CDR1 SGHKS, CDR2 YYEKEE (reference sequence). This CDR3 contains 15 residues.